These 21 T cell receptor beta chains came from one sample sequenced in a study of cytomegalovirus exposure and HLA in healthy donors. The method was immunoSEQ multiplex PCR; TCRdb's version includes in-frame clones alone and lacks a portion of them. The sample has roughly 260,000 clones, around 87% seen once. Sequenced: PBMCs. These receptors were taken from a young man in good health and CMV-seronegative.

The sample holds many counts of this clone. The identical CDR3 is also encoded by other nucleotide sequences in the sample. The chain is built from TRBV4-3 and TRBJ2-7; TRBD2 is a possible D gene (5 bases). Germline V gene lookup returns CDR1 LGHNA and CDR2 YSLEER. The ends were cut back, 1 base at V and 0 bases at J, with 10 bases in the middle. The CDR3 covers 15 residues. The CDR3 DNA follows: TGCGCCAGCAGCCAAGTAACGGGGAGCTCCTACGAGCAGTACTTC. It translates to CASSQVTGSSYEQYF.

The chain links TRBV19 to TRBJ1-2, with D perhaps TRBD1 (6 bases). Trimming stripped 5 bases from V and 6 bases from J, with 19 bases between. This CDR3 comprises 15 residues. Germline V gene lookup returns CDR1 LNHDA and CDR2 SQIVND (reference sequence). CDR3 in amino acids: CASSLTGPTLNGYTF. The DNA of the CDR3 is TGTGCCAGTAGTCTTACAGGGCCCACATTGAATGGCTACACCTTC.

This chain uses TRBV5-1 with TRBJ1-3; 8 bases agree with TRBD1. The CDR3 consists of 15 residues. J gave up 2 bases and V 4 bases, and 5 bases lay outside the gene matches. CDR1 and CDR2 from the germline V gene are SGHRS and YFSETQ. The chain's CDR3 is CASSIQGVAGNTIYF. The CDR3 coding sequence is TGCGCCAGCAGCATACAGGGGGTTGCTGGAAACACCATATATTTT.

The chain couples TRBV5-8 to TRBJ2-4, with D tentatively TRBD1 (5 bases). Germline values: CDR1 SGHTS, CDR2 YDEGEE. The CDR3 runs to 14 residues. V was trimmed by 0 bases and J by 10 bases, leaving 14 bases between them. The CDR3 DNA follows: TGTGCCAGCAGCTTGGGCACCAGGGTCAGGATTCAGTACTTC. It is translated as CASSLGTRVRIQYF.

The gene calls are TRBV7-8 and TRBJ2-7; a weak D match, TRBD1 (6 bases). CDR1 and CDR2 (germline): SGHVS, FQNEAQ. V lost 3 bases, J lost 4 bases, and 10 bases lay in between. This CDR3 contains 13 residues. CDR3 protein: CASSFTGQYEQYF. DNA for the CDR3: TGTGCCAGCAGCTTTACAGGGCAGTACGAGCAGTACTTC.

The chain links TRBV5-4 to TRBJ2-1; D is possibly TRBD2 (6 bases). CDR1 is SGHNT and CDR2 is YYREEE in the germline V gene (reference sequence). The ends were cut back, 0 bases at V and 3 bases at J, with 13 bases in the middle. CDR3 length: 16 residues. The DNA for the CDR3 is TGTGCCAGCAGCTTGGCCGGCGGGGCGTTCTACAATGAGCAGTTCTTC. Protein: CASSLAGGAFYNEQFF.

The rearrangement links TRBV27 to TRBJ1-2, with D possibly being TRBD1 (6 bases). This CDR3 spans 15 amino acids. Trimming left V 0 bases short and J 8 bases short, with 16 bases between. Germline-derived CDR1 and CDR2 are MNHEY and SMNVEV (reference sequence). The CDR3 region is CASSLSTHSQGGYTF. The CDR3 DNA sequence: TGTGCCAGCAGTTTATCGACCCACTCACAGGGAGGCTACACCTTC.

The V and J genes are TRBV15 and TRBJ1-2; D is uncertain. The V gene lost 0 bases and the J gene lost 8 bases, with 16 bases spanning the gap. The CDR3 has 15 residues. In germline, CDR1 is LNHNV, CDR2 YYDKDF (reference sequence). The CDR3 loop reads CATSRDAGLTGGYTF. As DNA, the CDR3 is TGTGCCACCAGCAGAGATGCCGGCCTAACGGGGGGCTACACCTTC.

The V gene is TRBV2, the J gene TRBJ1-5; D might be TRBD1 (5 bases). Between the trimmed V and J ends, which lost 3 bases and 0 bases, there was a span of 12 bases. This CDR3 has 16 residues. Germline V gene sequence: CDR1 SNHLY, CDR2 FYNNEI. The CDR3: CASSDVAGDSNQPQHF. Here the CDR3 DNA reads TGTGCCAGCAGTGATGTGGCGGGGGATAGCAATCAGCCCCAGCATTTT.

The CDR3 coding sequence is TGTGCCAGCAGTATAGCGGGGCGGCAAGAGACCCAGTACTTC. Translation: CASSIAGRQETQYF. The chain employs TRBV28 and TRBJ2-5; TRBD2 matches 8 bases. Germline-derived CDR1 and CDR2 are MDHEN and SYDVKM. The CDR3 is 14 residues long. The junction had 4 bases not matched to a gene; V was cut back by 5 bases and J by 2 bases.

The gene calls are TRBV27 and TRBJ2-2; TRBD2 might be the D (5 bases). This CDR3 has 17 amino acids. Germline V gene lookup returns CDR1 MNHEY and CDR2 SMNVEV (reference sequence). V was shortened by 2 bases and J by 2 bases, with 15 bases between the two germline ends. The chain's CDR3 is CASSLEGPGINTGELFF. The CDR3 DNA follows: TGTGCCAGCAGTTTAGAAGGGCCCGGGATTAACACCGGGGAGCTGTTTTTT.

This chain links TRBV27 with TRBJ2-5; no reliable D call. The CDR3 loop spans 14 amino acids. V was shortened by 5 bases and J by 2 bases, with 12 bases between the two germline ends. CDR1 MNHEY and CDR2 SMNVEV come from the germline V gene (reference sequence). The CDR3 loop reads CASSGYRTQETQYF. CDR3 bases: TGTGCCAGCAGTGGGTACAGAACGCAAGAGACCCAGTACTTC.

This chain uses TRBV13 with TRBJ2-1, with D tentatively TRBD2 (5 bases). Trimming shortened V by 0 bases and J by 5 bases, and 11 bases separated the two germline ends. The length of the CDR3 is 15 residues. CDR1 is PRHDT, CDR2 FYEKMQ, per germline (reference sequence). The CDR3 DNA follows: TGTGCCAGCAGCTTAGGTTACCCTAGCCACAATGAGCAGTTCTTC. Residues: CASSLGYPSHNEQFF.

The V gene is TRBV6-4, the J gene TRBJ1-2; TRBD1 aligns across 7 bases. In germline, CDR1 is MRHNA, CDR2 SNTAGT. The CDR3 runs to 15 residues. V gave up 5 bases and J gave up 8 bases; unmatched junction bases: 14. The CDR3 spells CASSPSGTDPYGYTF. CDR3 nucleotides: TGTGCCAGCAGTCCCTCCGGGACAGATCCTTACGGCTACACCTTC.

This clone appeared once. The chain couples TRBV6-4 to TRBJ1-2, with 8 bases that match TRBD1. The CDR3 is 12 amino acids. CDR1 is MRHNA and CDR2 is SNTAGT in the germline V gene. V dropped 2 bases and J dropped 11; count of bases not matched to a gene: 4. CDR3 region: CASSDGTGRYTF. As DNA, the CDR3 is TGTGCCAGCAGTGACGGGACAGGACGGTACACCTTC.

The V and J genes are TRBV4-2 and TRBJ2-7; 9 positions match TRBD1. In germline, CDR1 is LGHNA, CDR2 YNFKEQ. V shed 2 bases, J shed 4 bases, and the junction held 6 bases outside the gene matches. The CDR3 consists of 15 residues. This chain's CDR3 is CASSQTQGTGYEQYF. CDR3 nucleotides: TGTGCCAGCAGCCAAACCCAAGGGACAGGGTACGAGCAGTACTTC.

The rearrangement uses TRBV13 and TRBJ1-6; the D gene is possibly TRBD1 (5 bases). V lost 5 bases, J lost 4 bases, and 12 bases lay in between. This CDR3 has 15 residues. The germline CDR1 and CDR2 sequences are PRHDT and FYEKMQ (reference sequence). CDR3 in amino acids: CASSLGGGYNSPLHF. CDR3 nucleotide sequence: TGTGCCAGCAGCCTGGGGGGAGGGTATAATTCACCCCTCCACTTT.

This chain links TRBV4-3 with TRBJ2-7; 7 nucleotides line up with TRBD2. J was trimmed by 0 bases and V by 0 bases; bases with no gene match: 5. The CDR3 spans 16 residues. Germline-derived CDR1 and CDR2 are LGHNA and YSLEER. The CDR3 here is CASSQEAAGVSYEQYF. CDR3 nucleotide sequence: TGCGCCAGCAGCCAAGAGGCCGCGGGAGTCTCCTACGAGCAGTACTTC.

The rearrangement links TRBV5-1 to TRBJ2-5; 15 nucleotides agree with TRBD2. V shed 4 bases, J shed 2 bases, and the junction held 6 bases outside the gene matches. CDR1 and CDR2 from the germline V gene are SGHRS and YFSETQ. CDR3 length: 17 amino acids. CDR3 bases: TGCGCCAGCAGCCGCGGACTAGCGGGGGGGCCGCAAGAGACCCAGTACTTC. It codes for CASSRGLAGGPQETQYF.

This sequence joins TRBV14 and TRBJ2-7; no reliable D call. The CDR3 is 12 amino acids. CDR1 is SGHDN and CDR2 is FVKESK in the germline V gene. With 1 base removed from V and 6 bases from J, the gap between germline ends came to 7 bases. The CDR3 sequence: CASSQVPLEQYF. The CDR3 DNA reads TGTGCCAGCAGCCAAGTCCCCCTCGAGCAGTACTTC. Looking up the rest from reference TRBV14 and TRBJ2-7 gives the full variable domain: EAGVTQFPSHSVIEKGQTVTLRCDPISGHDNLYWYRRVMGKEIKFLLHFVKESKQDESGMPNNRFLAERTGGTYSTLKVQPAELEDSGVYFCASSQVPLEQYFGPGTRLTVT.

This clone appeared a single time. V gene TRBV2 combines with J gene TRBJ2-1, with 12 bases identical to TRBD2. The CDR3 sequence is 17 residues long. The junction had 6 bases not matched to a gene; V was cut back by 3 bases and J by 3 bases. Germline V CDR1 and CDR2: SNHLY, FYNNEI. The CDR3 is CASSETSGSRIYNEQFF. The CDR3 DNA reads TGTGCCAGCAGTGAGACTAGCGGGAGTCGAATCTACAATGAGCAGTTCTTC.